The 28 T cell receptor beta chains in this list originate from one sample, sequenced in a study of T cell changes during pregnancy in multiple sclerosis (dated by TCRdb to the late 2010s). To prepare the library, the immunoSEQ multiplex PCR assay was applied. What TCRdb holds here is the immuneACCESS table cut down to in-frame rearrangements. Part of the clones is not present; checked against another copy, under half of the missing clones reflect an unresolved V gene, and the others are unexplained. This sample lists tens of thousands of clones; about nine tenths were detected once. About 0.6% of the sample is held by the ten biggest clonotypes. The material was CD4+ T cells from peripheral blood mononuclear cells, obtained after pregnancy. Receptors originate from a female donor with multiple sclerosis, enrolled in a pregnancy study.

This chain connects TRBV6-5 to TRBJ1-5; D perhaps matches TRBD1 (5 bases). Trimming shortened V by 6 bases and J by 5 bases, and 11 bases separated the two germline ends. There are 13 residues in the CDR3. Germline V gives CDR1 MNHEY, CDR2 SVGAGI. CDR3 amino acids: CASSIRAHQPQHF. The CDR3 bases are TGTGCCAGCAGCATCAGGGCGCATCAGCCCCAGCATTTT.

The count of this clone is one. The gene calls are TRBV5-1 and TRBJ2-3; 7 bases are a match to TRBD2. Germline V CDR1 and CDR2: SGHRS, YFSETQ. CDR3 length equals 14 residues. After removal of 4 bases from V and 5 bases from J, the junction contained 7 bases not matched to a gene. The CDR3 loop is CASSLSGKQDTQYF. Here the CDR3 DNA reads TGCGCCAGCAGCCTAAGCGGGAAACAAGATACGCAGTATTTT.

This chain links TRBV28 with TRBJ1-1, with TRBD1 as a possible D gene (5 bases). V was cut by 4 bases and J by 0 bases, with 12 bases left in between. Germline V gives CDR1 MDHEN, CDR2 SYDVKM. The CDR3 runs to 15 residues. DNA for the CDR3: TGTGCCAGCAGTTCAGCCGGGACTCTGAACACTGAAGCTTTCTTT. This translates into CASSSAGTLNTEAFF.

The chain uses TRBV29-1 and TRBJ2-1; 11 nucleotides align to TRBD2. The CDR3 has 17 residues. From germline, CDR1 is SQVTM and CDR2 ANQGSEA. The J segment lost 6 bases and the V segment lost 1 base, leaving 11 bases of the junction unmatched. CDR3 loop: CSVEGGSVSGRVNEQFF. The CDR3 DNA reads as TGCAGCGTTGAAGGGGGGTCGGTTAGCGGGAGGGTCAATGAGCAGTTCTTC.

The V call is TRBV11-3, the J call TRBJ1-3; D is uncertain. Germline values: CDR1 SGHNT, CDR2 YENEEA. Trimming took off 3 bases at V and 2 bases at J, with 11 bases between the two ends. The CDR3 loop spans 15 amino acids. The CDR3 here is CASSFSNRAGNTIYF. CDR3 coding DNA: TGTGCCAGCAGCTTCTCAAATAGAGCTGGAAACACCATATATTTT.

V is TRBV6-6 and J is TRBJ2-2; 7 bases map to TRBD1. V lost 8 bases, J lost 1 base, and 7 bases stayed unmatched. This CDR3 region has 15 residues. Germline CDR1 is MNHNY and CDR2 is SVGAGI (reference sequence). This chain's CDR3 is CASGETGRNTGELFF. As DNA, the CDR3 is TGTGCCAGCGGAGAGACAGGGAGGAACACCGGGGAGCTGTTTTTT.

This rearrangement joins TRBV5-6 to TRBJ1-1; D is uncertain. Trimming shortened V by 0 bases and J by 11 bases, and 11 bases separated the two germline ends. Looked up from germline, CDR1 is SGHDT and CDR2 is YYEEEE. CDR3 size: 12 residues. The CDR3 loop reads CASSLAAGGAFF. The CDR3 DNA reads as TGTGCCAGCAGCTTGGCCGCGGGCGGTGCTTTCTTT.

The chain links TRBV28 to TRBJ2-2; the match to TRBD2 covers 12 bases. After removal of 5 bases from V and 0 bases from J, the junction contained 10 bases not matched to a gene. The CDR3 spans 19 residues. CDR1 MDHEN and CDR2 SYDVKM come from the germline V gene. The CDR3 is CASSVIIGLAGTNTGELFF. In nucleotides, the CDR3 is TGTGCCAGCAGTGTAATCATCGGACTAGCGGGGACGAACACCGGGGAGCTGTTTTTT.

The V call is TRBV5-4, the J call TRBJ2-3, with 10 positions matching TRBD2. V lost 2 bases and J lost 4; bases outside the gene matches: 10. The germline gives CDR1 SGHNT, CDR2 YYREEE (reference sequence). The CDR3 runs 17 residues. The CDR3 sequence: CASSLTLLAGEADTQYF. DNA of the CDR3: TGTGCCAGCAGCTTAACGTTGCTAGCGGGAGAGGCAGATACGCAGTATTTT.

The chain couples TRBV7-2 to TRBJ2-3; D not certain. Germline loops: CDR1 SGHTA, CDR2 FQGNSA. V lost 0 bases and J lost 3, with 13 bases in between. The CDR3 runs 16 residues. Written as DNA, the CDR3 is TGTGCCAGCAGCTTAGCGGCCGGTCTGAGGACAGATACGCAGTATTTT. Its protein product is CASSLAAGLRTDTQYF.

This chain links TRBV7-2 with TRBJ2-3; TRBD2 agrees at 8 bases. CDR3 size: 17 residues. Trimming took 5 bases from V and 9 from J; bases not matched to a gene: 19. Germline V lookup: CDR1 SGHTA, CDR2 FQGNSA. CDR3 DNA sequence: TGTGCCAGCAGCCGGGGGCTTCAACTGCGGGCGGGGGGCACGCAGTATTTT. This gives the protein CASSRGLQLRAGGTQYF.

By share, this clone counts as medium-sized. The gene calls are TRBV7-2 and TRBJ2-1; 7 nucleotides line up with TRBD2. This CDR3 has 15 residues. The V gene's germline CDR1 is SGHTA and CDR2 FQGNSA. V gave up 5 bases and J gave up 6 bases; unmatched junction bases: 10. For the CDR3, the DNA is TGTGCCAGCAGCCGGTCCGGGACTAAATTCAATGAGCAGTTCTTC. Its translation: CASSRSGTKFNEQFF.

J is TRBJ2-5 and V is TRBV25-1; 8 nucleotides match TRBD2. The CDR3 totals 17 residues. Trimming at V came to 4 bases and at J to 4 bases, leaving 14 bases not matched to a gene. Germline values: CDR1 MGHDK, CDR2 SYGVNS. CDR3 bases: TGTGCCAGCAGTGTGGGGAAAGGGGCGGGAGGAGGAGAGACCCAGTACTTC. It is translated as CASSVGKGAGGGETQYF.

This clone is a singleton in its sample. The chain employs TRBV5-6 and TRBJ1-3, with a tentative D call TRBD1 (6 bases). The V end was cut by 4 bases, the J end by 0 bases, with 14 bases between. CDR3 length equals 16 residues. From germline, CDR1 is SGHDT and CDR2 YYEEEE. Written as DNA, the CDR3 is TGTGCCAGCAGCAGACTCGACAGGAACTCTGGAAACACCATATATTTT. Translated: CASSRLDRNSGNTIYF.

The chain has TRBV7-8 and TRBJ1-2; 7 nucleotides agree with TRBD1. The ends lost 3 bases at V and 2 bases at J; junction bases unmatched: 9. This CDR3 region has 16 residues. CDR1 and CDR2 from the germline V gene are SGHVS and FQNEAQ. CDR3 DNA: TGTGCCAGCAGCTTCAGCTCAAACAGGGGAAACTATGGCTACACCTTC. Translated: CASSFSSNRGNYGYTF.

V is TRBV2 and J is TRBJ1-1; D remains ambiguous. This CDR3 spans 16 amino acids. The germline V and J ends were trimmed by 7 bases and 3 bases, with 21 bases remaining between them. In germline, CDR1 is SNHLY, CDR2 FYNNEI. CDR3 residues: CASITRNGRFDTEAFF. The CDR3 DNA sequence: TGTGCCAGCATCACCCGAAACGGGAGGTTCGACACTGAAGCTTTCTTT.

The chain uses TRBV29-1 and TRBJ2-5; D ambiguous. The CDR3 has 11 residues. Looked up from germline, CDR1 is SQVTM and CDR2 is ANQGSEA. Trimming removed 4 bases at V and 5 bases at J, with 8 bases between. The CDR3 sequence is CSVAPRETQYF. CDR3 nucleotides: TGCAGCGTTGCACCGAGGGAGACCCAGTACTTC.

The chain is built from TRBV28 and TRBJ1-4, with 9 bases matching TRBD1. The CDR3 extends over 15 amino acids. After removal of 4 bases from V and 8 bases from J, the junction contained 8 bases not matched to a gene. CDR1 is MDHEN and CDR2 is SYDVKM in the germline V gene. The CDR3 DNA follows: TGTGCCAGCAGTTGGCCGGGACAGGGTAGCGAAAAACTGTTTTTT. Translating gives CASSWPGQGSEKLFF.

This clone was picked up one time. CDR3 nucleotide sequence: TGTGCCAGCAGCGTCGGACAGGGCTCCTACAATGAGCAGTTCTTC. Residues: CASSVGQGSYNEQFF. This chain uses TRBV9 with TRBJ2-1, with 8 bases fitting TRBD1. Germline lookup yields CDR1 SGDLS and CDR2 YYNGEE. There are 15 residues in the CDR3. The trim removed 2 bases at V and 0 bases at J, leaving 1 base unmatched.

This clone appeared once. This chain joins TRBV4-3 and TRBJ2-2; the D gene is possibly TRBD2 (7 bases). The CDR3 sequence is 16 residues long. Per germline, CDR1 LGHNA and CDR2 YSLEER. Trimming took 4 bases from V and 5 from J, leaving 17 bases between them. CDR3 amino acids: CASSPMWGGGTGELFF. The CDR3 region has the DNA TGCGCCAGCAGCCCGATGTGGGGAGGGGGGACCGGGGAGCTGTTTTTT.

The chain recombines TRBV2 with TRBJ2-7; 9 nucleotides match TRBD2. With V trimmed by 6 bases and J by 4 bases, 4 bases remained unmatched. The CDR3 runs to 13 residues. From germline, CDR1 is SNHLY and CDR2 FYNNEI. DNA for the CDR3: TGTGCCAGCAGGAGACTAGCGGCGTACGAGCAGTACTTC. Protein: CASRRLAAYEQYF.

The chain combines TRBV5-4 with TRBJ2-1; tentatively, D is TRBD2 (6 bases). Deletions cut 4 bases from V and 9 bases from J, with 14 bases between. This CDR3 region has 13 residues. Germline CDR1 and CDR2: SGHNT and YYREEE (reference sequence). The CDR3 region has the DNA TGTGCCAGCAGCCCCTTAGCGGAGCGTGAGCAGTTCTTC. It codes for CASSPLAEREQFF.

The rearrangement uses TRBV5-6 and TRBJ2-7; the D is unclear. Germline V gene lookup returns CDR1 SGHDT and CDR2 YYEEEE. The CDR3 runs 15 residues. V was cut by 1 base and J by 6 bases, with 17 bases left in between. CDR3 DNA: TGTGCCAGCAGCTTGAGAACAGCCACAGCCTCCGAGCAGTACTTC. The encoded protein is CASSLRTATASEQYF.

The V call is TRBV4-3, the J call TRBJ2-5; no definite D call. Germline lookup yields CDR1 LGHNA and CDR2 YSLEER. The germline V and J ends were trimmed by 0 bases and 5 bases, with 10 bases remaining between them. CDR3 length: 14 amino acids. CDR3 nucleotides: TGCGCCAGCAGCCAAGAGTTGGGCAGGGAGACCCAGTACTTC. Its translation is CASSQELGRETQYF.

The V call is TRBV9, the J call TRBJ1-2; no definite D call. The CDR3 has 15 residues. Trimming shortened V by 5 bases and J by 6 bases, and 20 bases separated the two germline ends. Germline V CDR1 and CDR2: SGDLS, YYNGEE. The CDR3 region has the DNA TGTGCCAGCAGTCCCCCTCGGGAAATTATTGATGGCTACACCTTC. It encodes CASSPPREIIDGYTF.

This chain uses TRBV7-6 with TRBJ2-2, with 12 positions matching TRBD1. This CDR3 region has 17 residues. With V trimmed by 5 bases and J by 2 bases, 6 bases remained unmatched. Germline-derived CDR1 and CDR2 are SGHVS and FNYEAQ. The CDR3, as DNA: TGTGCCAGCAGCCCATTGGGACAGGGGGCCAACACCGGGGAGCTGTTTTTT. The encoded protein is CASSPLGQGANTGELFF. The full variable domain, its missing parts supplied by reference TRBV7-6 and TRBJ2-2, is GAGVSQSPRYKVTKRGQDVALRCDPISGHVSLYWYRQALGQGPEFLTYFNYEAQQDKSGLPNDRFSAERPEGSISTLTIQRTEQRDSAMYRCASSPLGQGANTGELFFGEGSRLTVL.

This clone was observed a few times. This rearrangement joins TRBV6-5 to TRBJ1-1; D is perhaps TRBD1 (6 bases). The ends were cut back, 1 base at V and 1 base at J, with 13 bases in the middle. The germline V gene encodes CDR1 MNHEY and CDR2 SVGAGI. The CDR3 extends over 16 amino acids. The CDR3 DNA follows: TGTGCCAGCAGTTACTTAGGCATGACAGGGAACACTGAAGCTTTCTTT. It translates to CASSYLGMTGNTEAFF.

This chain uses TRBV5-6 with TRBJ2-7; D gene ambiguous. The CDR3 extends over 14 amino acids. Trimming left V 1 base short and J 3 bases short, with 11 bases between. Per the germline V gene, CDR1 is SGHDT and CDR2 is YYEEEE. DNA for the CDR3: TGTGCCAGCAGCTTGCGAGGAACCTTCTACGAGCAGTACTTC. Its translation is CASSLRGTFYEQYF.